The sequence of this T cell receptor (beta chain) was determined in a study of cytomegalovirus exposure and HLA in healthy donors. CDR3 size: 13 residues. The V and J ends lost 5 bases and 13 bases respectively, with 20 bases between them. Germline V gives CDR1 MDHEN, CDR2 SYDVKM. It was healthy bone marrow donors who served as donors. At collection, donors were nominally healthy, but unrecorded immune exposures were probable. Findings of the study overall: It is likely that the observed cluster of highly shared sequence variants was a sequencing artifact.

Notes on this clone: What it recognizes is unknown.

PCR was performed using 60 Vbeta and 13 Jbeta primers. Under the authors' procedure: Unique TCR beta chains numbered 80 million to 95 million in a later analysis, with around 10 million shared. Method: immunoSEQ multiplex PCR; TCRdb's copy keeps in-frame clones and lacks some. The D gene and trimming were derived from the DNA, and the V and J assignments and clone size from that table. The table lists approximately 80,000 clones. What was sequenced was PBMCs. The rearrangement joins TRBV28 to TRBJ2-5; D not resolved. The receptor's source is a woman in her twenties or thirties in good health and CMV-seronegative. For the CDR3, the DNA is TGTGCCAGCAGTCTAGTGCCGGCGGTCTCCCCGTACTTC. Protein product: CASSLVPAVSPYF.